Listed below are T cell receptor beta chains from one sample, sequenced in a study of shared clonotypes between healthy human individuals. Sequencing was performed with immunoSEQ multiplex PCR; in TCRdb, only in-frame clones are kept and a portion is missing. The data hold around 2,100,000 clones, with 85% to 95% observed a single time. The sample taken for sequencing was naive CD8+ T cells sorted from blood. These receptors all stem from a man aged 18 to 29 in good health. Each CDR3 is given with its conserved first and last residue. The order of the fields is clone size, J gene, V gene, D gene, CDR3 protein, CDR3 DNA. The D gene is left open where the match is weak. Clone size is shown for a subset of rows, as once, few, many or a class of expanded clone.

clone size: -; J gene: TRBJ2-5; V gene: TRBV7-9; D gene: TRBD1; CDR3 protein: CASSYRQGKTQYF; CDR3 DNA: TGTGCCAGCAGCTATCGACAGGGAAAGACCCAGTACTTC
clone size: -; J gene: TRBJ2-1; V gene: TRBV9; D gene: TRBD2; CDR3 protein: CASSVELSSGRNEQFF; CDR3 DNA: TGTGCCAGCAGCGTAGAGCTGTCTAGCGGGAGAAATGAGCAGTTCTTC
clone size: -; J gene: TRBJ2-6; V gene: TRBV2; D gene: TRBD2; CDR3 protein: CASRGTSGGAFTGANVLTF; CDR3 DNA: TGTGCCAGCAGAGGGACTAGCGGGGGGGCCTTCACTGGGGCCAACGTCCTGACTTTC
clone size: -; J gene: TRBJ1-2; V gene: TRBV6-6; D gene: -; CDR3 protein: CASSYSAAGTGYTF; CDR3 DNA: TGTGCCAGCAGTTACTCCGCTGCAGGGACTGGCTACACCTTC
clone size: few; J gene: TRBJ2-2; V gene: TRBV15; D gene: TRBD1; CDR3 protein: CATSRETGGPGELFF; CDR3 DNA: TGTGCCACCAGCAGGGAGACAGGGGGCCCCGGGGAGCTGTTTTTT
clone size: -; J gene: TRBJ2-7; V gene: TRBV11-2; D gene: TRBD2; CDR3 protein: CASSFGGSTYEQYF; CDR3 DNA: TGTGCCAGCAGCTTCGGGGGGTCGACCTACGAGCAGTACTTC
clone size: -; J gene: TRBJ2-1; V gene: TRBV6-5; D gene: TRBD1; CDR3 protein: CASSYARDRPDNEQFF; CDR3 DNA: TGTGCCAGCAGTTACGCCCGGGACAGACCTGACAATGAGCAGTTCTTC
clone size: -; J gene: TRBJ1-3; V gene: TRBV28; D gene: -; CDR3 protein: CASSFRVQVSGNTIYF; CDR3 DNA: TGTGCCAGCAGTTTTCGTGTACAGGTGTCCGGAAACACCATATATTTT
clone size: -; J gene: TRBJ1-1; V gene: TRBV11-2; D gene: -; CDR3 protein: CASSLGRTEAFF; CDR3 DNA: TGTGCCAGCAGCCTGGGGAGGACTGAAGCTTTCTTT
clone size: once; J gene: TRBJ2-5; V gene: TRBV4-3; D gene: -; CDR3 protein: CASSPKAGILGQETQYF; CDR3 DNA: TGCGCCAGCAGCCCGAAGGCAGGGATATTAGGGCAAGAGACCCAGTACTTC
clone size: -; J gene: TRBJ2-7; V gene: TRBV10-1; D gene: TRBD1; CDR3 protein: CASSSRDRSYEQYF; CDR3 DNA: TGCGCCAGCAGTTCCCGGGACAGATCCTACGAGCAGTACTTC
clone size: -; J gene: TRBJ2-7; V gene: TRBV28; D gene: TRBD1; CDR3 protein: CASSPTGGSEQYF; CDR3 DNA: TGTGCCAGCAGCCCTACAGGGGGCAGCGAGCAGTACTTC
clone size: -; J gene: TRBJ2-7; V gene: TRBV6-1; D gene: -; CDR3 protein: CASSPVQSYEQYF; CDR3 DNA: TGTGCCAGCAGTCCGGTCCAGTCCTACGAGCAGTACTTC
clone size: once; J gene: TRBJ2-7; V gene: TRBV9; D gene: TRBD1; CDR3 protein: CASSATGTGGYEQYF; CDR3 DNA: TGTGCCAGCAGCGCTACCGGGACAGGGGGCTACGAGCAGTACTTC
clone size: -; J gene: TRBJ2-1; V gene: TRBV2; D gene: TRBD2; CDR3 protein: CASSPPLAGVFDEQFF; CDR3 DNA: TGTGCCAGCAGTCCCCCCCTAGCGGGAGTTTTCGATGAGCAGTTCTTC
clone size: once; J gene: TRBJ1-4; V gene: TRBV7-9; D gene: -; CDR3 protein: CASSLGRWGEKLFF; CDR3 DNA: TGTGCCAGCAGCTTAGGACGGTGGGGTGAAAAACTGTTTTTT
clone size: -; J gene: TRBJ2-2; V gene: TRBV28; D gene: -; CDR3 protein: CASSFDPNTGELFF; CDR3 DNA: TGTGCCAGCAGTTTCGATCCGAACACCGGGGAGCTGTTTTTT
clone size: once; J gene: TRBJ2-7; V gene: TRBV5-6; D gene: -; CDR3 protein: CASSFQGGYEQYF; CDR3 DNA: TGTGCCAGCAGCTTCCAGGGAGGCTACGAGCAGTACTTC
clone size: -; J gene: TRBJ2-7; V gene: TRBV5-6; D gene: -; CDR3 protein: CASSLFSHPLEQYF; CDR3 DNA: TGTGCCAGCAGCTTGTTCTCCCACCCCCTCGAGCAGTACTTC
clone size: -; J gene: TRBJ2-7; V gene: TRBV10-2; D gene: -; CDR3 protein: CASSEGAVYEQYF; CDR3 DNA: TGCGCCAGCAGTGAGGGGGCGGTCTACGAGCAGTACTTC
clone size: -; J gene: TRBJ2-3; V gene: TRBV10-2; D gene: -; CDR3 protein: CASSALDFFTDTQYF; CDR3 DNA: TGCGCCAGCAGTGCCTTGGACTTTTTCACAGATACGCAGTATTTT
clone size: -; J gene: TRBJ2-5; V gene: TRBV9; D gene: TRBD2; CDR3 protein: CASSPSGRREETQYF; CDR3 DNA: TGTGCCAGCAGCCCTAGCGGGAGGAGGGAAGAGACCCAGTACTTC
clone size: -; J gene: TRBJ1-2; V gene: TRBV27; D gene: TRBD1; CDR3 protein: CASSTGTGSSGYTF; CDR3 DNA: TGTGCCAGCAGTACCGGGACAGGGTCGTCCGGCTACACCTTC
clone size: -; J gene: TRBJ2-7; V gene: TRBV4-3; D gene: -; CDR3 protein: CASSQVGEESYEQYF; CDR3 DNA: TGCGCCAGCAGCCAAGTAGGAGAGGAGTCCTACGAGCAGTACTTC
clone size: -; J gene: TRBJ2-3; V gene: TRBV28; D gene: -; CDR3 protein: CASSPQREDTQYF; CDR3 DNA: TGTGCCAGCAGTCCCCAAAGAGAGGATACGCAGTATTTT
clone size: -; J gene: TRBJ2-3; V gene: TRBV6-5; D gene: -; CDR3 protein: CASSYGQRDTQYF; CDR3 DNA: TGTGCCAGCAGTTACGGACAGCGGGATACGCAGTATTTT
clone size: -; J gene: TRBJ2-7; V gene: TRBV28; D gene: TRBD1; CDR3 protein: CASSPDRGFYYEQYF; CDR3 DNA: TGTGCCAGCAGTCCGGACAGGGGCTTCTACTACGAGCAGTACTTC
clone size: -; J gene: TRBJ2-7; V gene: TRBV5-1; D gene: -; CDR3 protein: CASSPGVGGDLEQYF; CDR3 DNA: TGCGCCAGCAGCCCGGGGGTGGGCGGAGATTTGGAGCAGTACTTC
clone size: -; J gene: TRBJ2-7; V gene: TRBV13; D gene: TRBD2; CDR3 protein: CASSGGLIDEQYF; CDR3 DNA: TGTGCCAGCAGCGGGGGACTAATCGACGAGCAGTACTTC
clone size: -; J gene: TRBJ2-7; V gene: TRBV29-1; D gene: -; CDR3 protein: CSVVGIPGGPVYEQYF; CDR3 DNA: TGCAGCGTTGTAGGGATCCCCGGAGGGCCTGTTTACGAGCAGTACTTC
clone size: once; J gene: TRBJ2-2; V gene: TRBV10-2; D gene: TRBD1; CDR3 protein: CASSPTGGIAGELFF; CDR3 DNA: TGCGCCAGCAGCCCGACAGGGGGTATCGCCGGGGAGCTGTTTTTT
clone size: -; J gene: TRBJ2-1; V gene: TRBV25-1; D gene: -; CDR3 protein: CASSESVAYNEQFF; CDR3 DNA: TGTGCCAGCAGTGAATCCGTGGCCTACAATGAGCAGTTCTTC
clone size: -; J gene: TRBJ2-7; V gene: TRBV5-1; D gene: -; CDR3 protein: CASSPRPTYEQYF; CDR3 DNA: TGCGCCAGCAGCCCAAGGCCGACCTACGAGCAGTACTTC
clone size: -; J gene: TRBJ2-7; V gene: TRBV20-1; D gene: -; CDR3 protein: CSADRAGAQYF; CDR3 DNA: TGCAGTGCGGACCGAGCAGGGGCGCAGTACTTC
clone size: few; J gene: TRBJ1-2; V gene: TRBV4-1; D gene: TRBD1; CDR3 protein: CASRVDAGGDGRGYTF; CDR3 DNA: TGCGCCAGCAGGGTAGACGCAGGGGGCGATGGTAGGGGCTACACCTTC
clone size: -; J gene: TRBJ2-3; V gene: TRBV28; D gene: -; CDR3 protein: CASSPEDLNTQYF; CDR3 DNA: TGTGCCAGCAGTCCCGAGGACCTCAATACGCAGTATTTT
clone size: once; J gene: TRBJ1-5; V gene: TRBV5-1; D gene: -; CDR3 protein: CASSLVGGPGDQPQHF; CDR3 DNA: TGCGCCAGCAGCTTGGTGGGGGGGCCAGGAGATCAGCCCCAGCATTTT
clone size: -; J gene: TRBJ2-7; V gene: TRBV7-9; D gene: TRBD1; CDR3 protein: CASSRDSPSYEQYF; CDR3 DNA: TGTGCCAGCAGCCGGGACAGTCCGAGCTACGAGCAGTACTTC
clone size: -; J gene: TRBJ2-5; V gene: TRBV14; D gene: TRBD2; CDR3 protein: CASSQTGLAVQETQYF; CDR3 DNA: TGTGCCAGCAGCCAAACGGGACTAGCGGTCCAAGAGACCCAGTACTTC
clone size: -; J gene: TRBJ2-7; V gene: TRBV29-1; D gene: -; CDR3 protein: CSVAHNSYEQYF; CDR3 DNA: TGCAGCGTTGCCCATAATTCCTACGAGCAGTACTTC
clone size: -; J gene: TRBJ2-7; V gene: TRBV7-9; D gene: TRBD2; CDR3 protein: CASSRTSGSSYEQYF; CDR3 DNA: TGTGCCAGCAGCAGGACTAGCGGGAGCTCCTACGAGCAGTACTTC
clone size: -; J gene: TRBJ2-1; V gene: TRBV30; D gene: -; CDR3 protein: CAWSGTNRWEQFF; CDR3 DNA: TGTGCCTGGAGTGGGACGAATCGATGGGAGCAGTTCTTC
clone size: -; J gene: TRBJ2-2; V gene: TRBV10-3; D gene: TRBD1; CDR3 protein: CAISELRQGNTGELFF; CDR3 DNA: TGTGCCATCAGTGAGTTAAGACAGGGGAACACCGGGGAGCTGTTTTTT
clone size: -; J gene: TRBJ2-7; V gene: TRBV7-3; D gene: TRBD2; CDR3 protein: CASSVGGDLYEQYF; CDR3 DNA: TGTGCCAGCAGCGTCGGGGGGGATCTCTACGAGCAGTACTTC
clone size: -; J gene: TRBJ1-2; V gene: TRBV27; D gene: TRBD1; CDR3 protein: CASSLSAGGVFGYTF; CDR3 DNA: TGTGCCAGCAGTTTATCGGCAGGGGGAGTTTTTGGCTACACCTTC
clone size: -; J gene: TRBJ2-5; V gene: TRBV19; D gene: TRBD2; CDR3 protein: CVQASGRVETQYF; CDR3 DNA: TGTGTGCAGGCTAGCGGGAGAGTGGAGACCCAGTACTTC
clone size: -; J gene: TRBJ2-3; V gene: TRBV5-5; D gene: -; CDR3 protein: CASSLDRALRRTDTQYF; CDR3 DNA: TGTGCCAGCAGCTTGGACAGGGCCCTCAGGCGAACAGATACGCAGTATTTT
clone size: once; J gene: TRBJ2-7; V gene: TRBV6-1; D gene: -; CDR3 protein: CASSFDRTYEQYF; CDR3 DNA: TGTGCCAGCAGTTTTGACAGGACCTACGAGCAGTACTTC
clone size: -; J gene: TRBJ2-7; V gene: TRBV19; D gene: -; CDR3 protein: CASSDRVTYEQYF; CDR3 DNA: TGTGCCAGTAGTGACCGGGTCACCTACGAGCAGTACTTC
clone size: -; J gene: TRBJ1-4; V gene: TRBV7-6; D gene: -; CDR3 protein: CASSSFDPGINEKLFF; CDR3 DNA: TGTGCCAGCAGCTCCTTTGACCCGGGGATTAATGAAAAACTGTTTTTT
clone size: once; J gene: TRBJ2-7; V gene: TRBV9; D gene: -; CDR3 protein: CASSVVTGAEQYF; CDR3 DNA: TGTGCCAGCAGCGTAGTGACAGGTGCCGAGCAGTACTTC
clone size: -; J gene: TRBJ2-3; V gene: TRBV9; D gene: TRBD2; CDR3 protein: CASSPTSGGFVSTDTQYF; CDR3 DNA: TGTGCCAGCAGCCCCACTAGCGGGGGGTTTGTGAGCACAGATACGCAGTATTTT
clone size: -; J gene: TRBJ2-1; V gene: TRBV4-1; D gene: -; CDR3 protein: CASSQVGTYNEQFF; CDR3 DNA: TGCGCCAGCAGCCAAGTTGGGACCTACAATGAGCAGTTCTTC